This TCR beta chain was recorded in a study of blood T cell repertoires in COVID-19. Overall study context: Researchers got acute and convalescent COVID-19 samples from the United States, Italy and Spain. T cells, B-cell-depleted T cells, or PBMCs supplied cDNA or gDNA.

As processed by the authors: For nucleated cells, counts were estimated from reference gene primer amplification. The protocol was immunoSEQ multiplex PCR, while the TCRdb copy is restricted to in-frame clones and leaves out a portion. The V and J calls and the clone size are those of that table, but D and trimming were determined from the DNA. This table has 200,000 to 300,000 clones, 80% to 90% appearing once. Per germline, CDR1 SNHLY and CDR2 FYNNEI. Trimming took 2 bases from V and 6 from J, leaving 10 bases between them. The CDR3 totals 14 residues. This TCR came from a man over 45 with acute or convalescent COVID-19. This chain uses TRBV2 with TRBJ2-2; D is perhaps TRBD1 (6 bases). Sample: peripheral blood. CDR3 amino acids: CASSEHRVAGELFF. CDR3 DNA: TGTGCCAGCAGTGAACACAGGGTGGCCGGGGAGCTGTTTTTT.